This TCR beta chain was identified in a study of response to subunit inactivated influenza vaccine. CDR1 and CDR2 (germline): SGHDT, YYEEEE. The CDR3 contains 14 residues. This clonotype occurred once. What it binds is unknown. One end of the junction does not line up with germline, which may come from a read error. Study outcomes and limitations: Every seasonal influenza vaccination brings in few new T cells, the authors suggested.

A single record per CDR3 protein comes from TCRdb applying MiXCR to the RT-PCR reads. The sample includes approximately 500,000 distinct CDR3 sequences, about an eighth of them seen just once. The sequence came from a man in his forties or fifties who received an inactivated influenza vaccine. The material sequenced was PBMCs from blood, taken roughly 6 weeks after vaccination. The chain combines TRBV5-6 with TRBJ1-4; D is ambiguous. In DNA, the CDR3 is TGTGCCAGCAGCTTGTGGCGCGTTTCCGAAAAACTGTATTTT. Its translation: CASSLWRVSEKLYF.